What follows are 20 T cell receptor beta chains derived from one specimen sequenced in a study of glioma-infiltrating T cells after dendritic cell vaccination. Time point indicated: after dendritic cell vaccination, including at tumor progression/relapse. The protocol was immunoSEQ multiplex PCR, while the TCRdb copy is restricted to in-frame clones and leaves out a portion. The data contain some 110,000 clones, roughly 90% of them singletons. The sample here was blood, taken after dendritic cell vaccination. Every receptor here comes from a human donor with glioblastoma.

This clone has only one observation. J is TRBJ1-1 and V is TRBV30; D is uncertain. Germline V lookup: CDR1 GTSNPN, CDR2 SVGIG (reference sequence). V shed 1 base and J shed 0 bases, with 9 bases lying between them. The CDR3 covers 14 residues. CDR3 region: CAWSARLMNTEAFF. In DNA form, the CDR3 reads TGTGCCTGGAGTGCCCGACTGATGAACACTGAAGCTTTCTTT.

The chain combines TRBV9 with TRBJ2-2; D is possibly TRBD1 (6 bases). The CDR3 loop spans 15 amino acids. Germline V gives CDR1 SGDLS, CDR2 YYNGEE. Trimming removed 3 bases from V and 6 bases from J, with 15 bases in between. CDR3 region: CASSAISKGAGELFF. Written as DNA, the CDR3 is TGTGCCAGCAGCGCCATTTCAAAGGGGGCCGGGGAGCTGTTTTTT.

A note on this clone: A junction boundary mismatches the germline segment, possibly from a read error. The chain carries TRBV7-7 and TRBJ2-2; weak D call: TRBD2 (5 bases). Germline lookup yields CDR1 SSHAT and CDR2 FNYEAQ (reference sequence). The CDR3 totals 15 residues. For the CDR3, the DNA is TGTGCTAGCAGCTCCGGACTGGATCGAGCCGGGGAGCTGTTTTTT. It yields the protein CASSSGLDRAGELFF.

The chain employs TRBV5-1 and TRBJ1-2, with D tentatively TRBD1 (6 bases). Germline V gives CDR1 SGHRS, CDR2 YFSETQ. This CDR3 has 15 amino acids. The V and J ends lost 2 bases and 5 bases respectively, with 16 bases between them. The CDR3: CASSLTGNPPYGYTF. DNA of the CDR3: TGCGCCAGCAGCTTAACAGGGAATCCCCCATATGGCTACACCTTC. Filled out from reference TRBV5-1 and TRBJ1-2, the complete variable domain reads KAGVTQTPRYLIKTRGQQVTLSCSPISGHRSVSWYQQTPGQGLQFLFEYFSETQRNKGNFPGRFSGRQFSNSRSEMNVSTLELGDSALYLCASSLTGNPPYGYTFGSGTRLTVV.

The chain combines TRBV19 with TRBJ1-4, with D possibly TRBD1 on 6 matching bases. This CDR3 region has 14 residues. Germline V gene lookup returns CDR1 LNHDA and CDR2 SQIVND (reference sequence). Between the trimmed V and J ends, which lost 8 bases and 5 bases, there was a span of 15 bases. The CDR3 here is CASSYRAQNEKLFF. In DNA form, the CDR3 reads TGTGCCAGTTCCTACAGGGCCCAGAATGAAAAACTGTTTTTT.

A few counts support this clone. The genes are TRBV2 and TRBJ2-5; D gene uncertain. This CDR3 has 15 amino acids. Between the trimmed V and J ends, which lost 2 bases and 2 bases, there was a span of 12 bases. The germline CDR1 and CDR2 sequences are SNHLY and FYNNEI. CDR3 in DNA: TGTGCCAGCAGTGAACAGCAGACTCAGCAAGAGACCCAGTACTTC. Amino acid sequence: CASSEQQTQQETQYF.

The chain joins TRBV5-1 to TRBJ1-5; D possibly corresponds to TRBD1 (6 bases). V lost 1 base and J lost 9, with 11 bases in between. Germline-derived CDR1 and CDR2 are SGHRS and YFSETQ. The CDR3 consists of 13 residues. CDR3 sequence (DNA): TGCGCCAGCAGCTTGAGGGGGGGAGGGCCCCAGCATTTT. This codes for CASSLRGGGPQHF.

This chain links TRBV6-5 with TRBJ2-1; 8 bases are a match to TRBD1. Losses at the gene ends were 4 bases for V and 5 bases for J; bases not matched to a gene: 10. This CDR3 comprises 16 residues. Germline loops: CDR1 MNHEY, CDR2 SVGAGI. CDR3 sequence (DNA): TGTGCCAGCAGTTCCCCAGGACAGGGATTGAACAATGAGCAGTTCTTC. It yields the protein CASSSPGQGLNNEQFF.

V is TRBV18 and J is TRBJ2-5, with 8 bases aligning to TRBD2. V trimming: 2 bases; J trimming: 2 bases; junction bases outside the gene matches: 4. This CDR3 is built from 15 residues. Germline-derived CDR1 and CDR2 are KGHSH and LQKENI. The CDR3 DNA is TGTGCCAGCTCACCATATAGCGGGAATCAAGAGACCCAGTACTTC. Translation gives CASSPYSGNQETQYF.

Only one count was recorded for this clone. This chain links TRBV6-1 with TRBJ1-1, with TRBD1 matching over 12 bases. The CDR3 contains 14 residues. Trimming removed 3 bases from V and 6 bases from J; junction bases left unmatched: 2. CDR1 and CDR2 (germline): MNHNS, SASEGT. This CDR3 reads CASSEGQGAAEAFF. The CDR3 DNA sequence: TGTGCCAGCAGTGAGGGACAGGGGGCGGCTGAAGCTTTCTTT.

This sequence joins TRBV4-1 and TRBJ1-2; TRBD1 matches at 8 bases. Germline assignment: CDR1 MGHRA and CDR2 YSYEKL. After removal of 2 bases from V and 7 bases from J, the junction contained 9 bases not matched to a gene. The CDR3 length is 15 residues. The CDR3 reads CASSQPRTGQVGYTF. The CDR3 DNA is TGCGCCAGCAGCCAACCCCGGACAGGGCAGGTTGGCTACACCTTC.

The V and J genes are TRBV19 and TRBJ1-2, with 7 bases matching TRBD1. With V trimmed by 6 bases and J by 3 bases, 4 bases remained unmatched. Germline V lookup: CDR1 LNHDA, CDR2 SQIVND (reference sequence). CDR3 length: 13 amino acids. CDR3 amino acids: CASRLDRYYGYTF. CDR3 coding DNA: TGTGCCAGTAGGTTGGACAGGTACTATGGCTACACCTTC.

V usage is TRBV10-3 and J usage is TRBJ2-7; TRBD2 agrees at 14 bases. Germline CDR1 is ENHRY and CDR2 is SYGVKD. CDR3 length: 15 residues. Trimming took 6 bases from V and 5 from J; bases not matched to a gene: 6. CDR3 in amino acids: CAIRGTSGGVDEQYF. In nucleotides, the CDR3 is TGTGCCATCAGGGGGACTAGCGGGGGCGTGGACGAGCAGTACTTC.

This clone appeared a few times. This chain uses TRBV2 with TRBJ2-7; weak D call: TRBD1 (5 bases). Looked up from germline, CDR1 is SNHLY and CDR2 is FYNNEI. This CDR3 is 15 amino acids long. The V end lost 6 bases, the J end lost 2 bases, and 17 bases lay between the germline ends. CDR3 region: CASSSLGLQTYEQYF. CDR3 DNA sequence: TGTGCCAGCAGCTCCCTGGGGCTCCAAACCTACGAGCAGTACTTC.

Only one count was recorded for this clone. The J gene is TRBJ2-7, the V gene TRBV18; D might be TRBD1 (7 bases). Trimming removed 2 bases at V and 6 bases at J, with 17 bases between. Per germline, CDR1 KGHSH and CDR2 LQKENI. The CDR3 is 15 residues long. CDR3: CASSPYPGGMAEQYF. For the CDR3, the DNA is TGTGCCAGCTCACCATACCCAGGGGGGATGGCCGAGCAGTACTTC.

The chain uses TRBV7-9 and TRBJ2-5; the match to TRBD2 covers 7 bases. The CDR3 consists of 14 residues. From germline, CDR1 is SEHNR and CDR2 FQNEAQ (reference sequence). The junction had 4 bases not matched to a gene; V was cut back by 5 bases and J by 1 base. Written as DNA, the CDR3 is TGTGCCAGCAGCCGCGGGACTACCCAAGAGACCCAGTACTTC. This gives the protein CASSRGTTQETQYF.

The chain recombines TRBV19 with TRBJ2-7; no firm D call. V was clipped by 4 bases and J by 4 bases, with 14 bases between them. The CDR3 runs 14 residues. The V gene's germline CDR1 is LNHDA and CDR2 SQIVND (reference sequence). This chain's CDR3 is CASSTARFPYEQYF. The CDR3 bases are TGTGCCAGTAGTACGGCCAGGTTCCCGTACGAGCAGTACTTC.

The V call is TRBV6-6, the J call TRBJ1-2; D not resolved. Trimming cost V 6 bases and J 8 bases, with 13 bases left between them. The germline V gene has CDR1 MNHNY and CDR2 SVGAGI (reference sequence). CDR3 size: 12 residues. CDR3 DNA: TGTGCCAGCAGCGCTGGGCCCGACGGCTACACCTTC. Translated: CASSAGPDGYTF.

CDR3: CASSLLAGGPDEQFF. In DNA, the CDR3 is TGTGCCAGCAGCTTGTTAGCGGGAGGGCCCGATGAGCAGTTCTTC. V and J are TRBV5-4 and TRBJ2-1, with TRBD2 matching 11 bases. Per germline, CDR1 SGHNT and CDR2 YYREEE (reference sequence). The CDR3 extends over 15 amino acids. Trimming at V came to 1 base and at J to 8 bases, leaving 5 bases not matched to a gene. The full variable domain, rest sourced from reference TRBV5-4 and TRBJ2-1, is ETGVTQSPTHLIKTRGQQVTLRCSSQSGHNTVSWYQQALGQGPQFIFQYYREEENGRGNFPPRFSGLQFPNYSSELNVNALELDDSALYLCASSLLAGGPDEQFFGPGTRLTVL.

This sequence joins TRBV2 and TRBJ2-2; 11 bases are a match to TRBD2. Germline trimming cut 3 bases from V and 8 bases from J; bases unmatched to any gene: 2. The V gene's germline CDR1 is SNHLY and CDR2 FYNNEI. The CDR3 totals 14 residues. The CDR3 bases are TGTGCCAGCAGTGAGGCTAGCGGGAGGGGGGAGCTGTTTTTT. Its translation is CASSEASGRGELFF.